This entry lists 21 T cell receptor beta chains sequenced from one sample in a study of T cell responses to AZD1222 COVID-19 vaccine. TCRdb's table, derived via immunoSEQ multiplex PCR, lists solely in-frame clones and lacks some. The data hold 55,000 to 80,000 clones, with roughly 84% observed a single time. Sequenced material: peripheral blood, taken on day 0 of AZD1222 vaccination. Source of these receptors: an adult in good health.

This clone was observed a handful of times. V gene TRBV4-1 combines with J gene TRBJ1-5; TRBD1 might be the D (6 bases). Looked up from germline, CDR1 is MGHRA and CDR2 is YSYEKL. V was cut by 1 base and J by 7 bases, with 14 bases left in between. This CDR3 region has 15 residues. The CDR3 DNA follows: TGCGCCAGCAGCCAAGTTACAGGGACTAGCCAGCCCCAGCATTTT. Protein sequence: CASSQVTGTSQPQHF.

The chain couples TRBV19 to TRBJ2-1, with a tentative D call TRBD1 (6 bases). Germline lookup yields CDR1 LNHDA and CDR2 SQIVND (reference sequence). Deletions cut 9 bases from V and 4 bases from J, with 22 bases between. This CDR3 is built from 16 residues. The CDR3 sequence is CASSQPQAGDYNEQFF. In DNA form, the CDR3 reads TGTGCCAGCTCTCAGCCCCAGGCAGGGGATTACAATGAGCAGTTCTTC. Full variable domain (rest looked up from reference TRBV19 and TRBJ2-1): DGGITQSPKYLFRKEGQNVTLSCEQNLNHDAMYWYRQDPGQGLRLIYYSQIVNDFQKGDIAEGYSVSREKKESFPLTVTSAQKNPTAFYLCASSQPQAGDYNEQFFGPGTRLTVL.

The chain carries TRBV12-5 and TRBJ2-3; TRBD2 matches at 11 bases. CDR1 is LGHNT and CDR2 is FRNRAP in the germline V gene. The length of the CDR3 is 16 residues. V lost 1 base and J lost 2; bases outside the gene matches: 2. CDR3 coding DNA: TGTGCTAGTGGTTTGGGACTAGCGGGGTACACAGATACGCAGTATTTT. Its protein product is CASGLGLAGYTDTQYF.

This chain uses TRBV3-1 (or the pseudogene TRBV3-2) with TRBJ1-4; no reliable D call. Germline V gene sequence: CDR1 LGHDT, CDR2 YNNKEL (reference sequence). V gave up 4 bases and J gave up 1 base, with 10 bases separating them. This CDR3 has 15 amino acids. The CDR3 region is CASSPGRVTNEKLFF. The CDR3 DNA follows: TGTGCCAGCAGCCCTGGGCGGGTAACTAATGAAAAACTGTTTTTT.

This chain connects TRBV7-2 to TRBJ1-2, with D perhaps TRBD1 (6 bases). Trimming removed 4 bases at V and 0 bases at J, with 9 bases between. The germline CDR1 and CDR2 sequences are SGHTA and FQGNSA. The CDR3 extends over 14 amino acids. The CDR3 sequence: CASSSRTANYGYTF. The CDR3 coding sequence is TGTGCCAGCAGCTCCCGGACAGCTAACTATGGCTACACCTTC.

The chain carries TRBV5-1 and TRBJ1-2, with 9 bases matching TRBD1. Trimming cost V 2 bases and J 5 bases; bases outside gene matches: 10. Per the germline V gene, CDR1 is SGHRS and CDR2 is YFSETQ. This CDR3 comprises 16 residues. The CDR3 is CASSLSNVGQGYGYTF. In DNA, the CDR3 is TGCGCCAGCAGCTTATCGAACGTGGGACAGGGATATGGCTACACCTTC.

The chain employs TRBV7-6 and TRBJ2-3; D may be TRBD1 or TRBD2 (6 bases each). In germline, CDR1 is SGHVS, CDR2 FNYEAQ. V was pared by 5 bases and J by 6 bases, with 12 bases between. The CDR3 consists of 13 residues. The CDR3 nucleotides are TGTGCCAGCAGCAAAGGAGGGGGGGATACGCAGTATTTT. It translates to CASSKGGGDTQYF.

The V call is TRBV5-4, the J call TRBJ2-5, with 8 positions matching TRBD2. Germline V gene lookup returns CDR1 SGHNT and CDR2 YYREEE (reference sequence). The ends lost 5 bases at V and 3 bases at J; junction bases unmatched: 9. The CDR3 sequence is 15 residues long. CDR3 residues: CASSPGGGREETQYF. DNA of the CDR3: TGTGCCAGCAGTCCGGGGGGGGGCCGAGAAGAGACCCAGTACTTC.

The rearrangement links TRBV20-1 to TRBJ1-5; tentative D call: TRBD1 (6 bases). CDR1 is DFQATT, CDR2 SNEGSKA, per germline (reference sequence). The CDR3 is 16 amino acids. Trimming stripped 3 bases from V and 0 bases from J, with 15 bases between. The CDR3 spells CSASLQGLNSNQPQHF. The CDR3 DNA follows: TGCAGTGCTAGTTTACAGGGCCTAAATAGCAATCAGCCCCAGCATTTT.

The J gene is TRBJ1-5, the V gene TRBV19, with D possibly matching TRBD1 (5 bases). Germline V CDR1 and CDR2: LNHDA, SQIVND (reference sequence). The CDR3 runs 15 residues. V was pared by 6 bases and J by 6 bases, with 18 bases between. The CDR3 spells CASRGVEGTIQPQHF. As DNA, the CDR3 is TGTGCCAGTAGGGGGGTAGAGGGGACGATTCAGCCCCAGCATTTT.

This clone was seen a few times. The chain couples TRBV6-4 to TRBJ2-3; 11 nucleotides line up with TRBD2. Germline lookup yields CDR1 MRHNA and CDR2 SNTAGT. Trimming took 0 bases from V and 4 from J; bases not matched to a gene: 0. This CDR3 has 15 residues. CDR3 sequence: CASSDSSGGADTQYF. The DNA of the CDR3 is TGTGCCAGCAGTGACTCTAGCGGGGGGGCAGATACGCAGTATTTT.

The V and J genes are TRBV11-2 and TRBJ2-5; TRBD2 matches 10 bases. CDR3 length: 14 residues. Germline CDR1 reads SGHAT; CDR2 reads FQNNGV. Trimming took 5 bases from V and 4 from J; bases not matched to a gene: 4. The CDR3 spells CASSILAGAETQYF. The CDR3 nucleotides are TGTGCCAGCAGCATTCTAGCGGGGGCAGAGACCCAGTACTTC.

The genes are TRBV7-6 and TRBJ2-1; D unclear. Germline V gene lookup returns CDR1 SGHVS and CDR2 FNYEAQ. The CDR3 spans 15 residues. V was shortened by 1 base and J by 7 bases, with 14 bases between the two germline ends. CDR3 nucleotides: TGTGCCAGCAGCTTAGGAAGCGTTTCTGGGAATGAGCAGTTCTTC. It translates to CASSLGSVSGNEQFF.

The rearrangement links TRBV28 to TRBJ2-2; D ambiguous. This CDR3 contains 13 residues. V shed 5 bases and J shed 4 bases, with 8 bases lying between them. CDR1 and CDR2 from the germline V gene are MDHEN and SYDVKM. This CDR3 is CASSPRATGELFF. CDR3 bases: TGTGCCAGCAGTCCCCGCGCCACCGGGGAGCTGTTTTTT.

The chain has TRBV7-2 and TRBJ1-1; no clear D gene. CDR1 and CDR2 from the germline V gene are SGHTA and FQGNSA. There are 13 residues in the CDR3. V was shortened by 1 base and J by 4 bases, with 7 bases between the two germline ends. The CDR3: CASSLVRGTEAFF. The CDR3 coding sequence is TGTGCCAGCAGCTTAGTAAGAGGCACTGAAGCTTTCTTT. Full variable domain (outside the CDR3, taken from reference TRBV7-2 and TRBJ1-1): GAGVSQSPSNKVTEKGKDVELRCDPISGHTALYWYRQSLGQGLEFLIYFQGNSAPDKSGLPSDRFSAERTGGSVSTLTIQRTQQEDSAVYLCASSLVRGTEAFFGQGTRLTVV.

This chain connects TRBV19 to TRBJ1-6; 7 bases map to TRBD1. The CDR3 totals 15 residues. Trimming took 6 bases from V and 4 from J; bases not matched to a gene: 6. CDR1 is LNHDA, CDR2 SQIVND, per germline (reference sequence). CDR3 region: CASSPGQVYNSPLHF. CDR3 bases: TGTGCCAGTAGCCCCGGACAGGTTTATAATTCACCCCTCCACTTT.

V is TRBV2 and J is TRBJ1-5, with D perhaps matching TRBD1 (5 bases). Germline V gene lookup returns CDR1 SNHLY and CDR2 FYNNEI. There are 14 residues in the CDR3. Trimming took 7 bases from V and 5 from J, leaving 15 bases between them. The CDR3 DNA sequence: TGTGCCAGCACAGAATTAGGGGAGGATCAGCCCCAGCATTTT. Residues: CASTELGEDQPQHF.

This sequence joins TRBV4-3 and TRBJ2-2, with D uncertain. The germline gives CDR1 LGHNA, CDR2 YSLEER. The CDR3 length is 17 residues. V shed 5 bases and J shed 0 bases, with 16 bases lying between them. CDR3 in amino acids: CASSSARGRANTGELFF. The CDR3 DNA reads as TGCGCCAGCAGCTCAGCCCGAGGAAGGGCGAACACCGGGGAGCTGTTTTTT.

Only one count was recorded for this clone. The chain has TRBV5-1 and TRBJ1-1; D is undetermined. Germline V lookup: CDR1 SGHRS, CDR2 YFSETQ. The CDR3 loop spans 15 amino acids. Trimming stripped 0 bases from V and 0 bases from J, with 9 bases between. CDR3 region: CASSLDSPVNTEAFF. CDR3 nucleotides: TGCGCCAGCAGCTTGGACTCCCCAGTGAACACTGAAGCTTTCTTT.

V gene TRBV28 combines with J gene TRBJ1-5, with TRBD1 as a possible D gene (5 bases). Deletions cut 6 bases from V and 11 bases from J, with 20 bases between. CDR3 size: 14 residues. The V gene's germline CDR1 is MDHEN and CDR2 SYDVKM. The CDR3 protein is CASSSGTLRLAQHF. CDR3 DNA: TGTGCCAGCAGCTCCGGGACCCTCAGGCTGGCCCAGCATTTT.

This clone appeared once. The chain has TRBV7-2 and TRBJ2-7; perhaps TRBD2 as D (5 bases). V was clipped by 5 bases and J by 0 bases, with 11 bases between them. Looked up from germline, CDR1 is SGHTA and CDR2 is FQGNSA. The length of the CDR3 is 14 residues. CDR3 in DNA: TGTGCCAGCAGCGTAGACTATTCCTCCTACGAGCAGTACTTC. As protein: CASSVDYSSYEQYF.